These 20 T cell receptor beta chains came from one sample sequenced in a study of response to subunit inactivated influenza vaccine. TCRdb recomputed calls from the RT-PCR reads with MiXCR, one row per CDR3 protein. The sample has 450,000 to 600,000 distinct CDR3 sequences; about 15% are singletons. Sequences were derived from CD4+ T cells sorted from PBMCs, sampled approximately 25 months after vaccination. The receptors derive from a man aged 50 to 75 who received an inactivated influenza vaccine.

V and J are TRBV20-1 and TRBJ1-2, with D unclear. The CDR3 is 13 amino acids. Trimming left V 5 bases short and J 4 bases short, with 14 bases between. Germline V CDR1 and CDR2: DFQATT, SNEGSKA (reference sequence). The CDR3 reads CSAGGQDPYGYTF. The DNA of the CDR3 is TGCAGTGCTGGAGGGCAGGATCCCTATGGCTACACCTTC.

This clonotype was observed a handful of times. The CDR3 spells CSARTGLFSGVEPQHF. The CDR3 DNA reads TGCAGTGCTAGAACTGGCCTGTTCTCCGGCGTAGAACCCCAGCATTTT. The rearrangement joins TRBV20-1 to TRBJ1-5; D call uncertain. V lost 2 bases and J 10 bases, leaving 24 bases between the germline ends. This CDR3 is 16 amino acids long. Germline-derived CDR1 and CDR2 are DFQATT and SNEGSKA (reference sequence).

The chain carries TRBV3-1 and TRBJ1-6; D ambiguous. This CDR3 contains 12 residues. V lost 4 bases and J 6 bases, leaving 4 bases between the germline ends. From germline, CDR1 is LGHDT and CDR2 YNNKEL (reference sequence). This CDR3 is CASSRFNSPLHF. CDR3 in DNA: TGTGCCAGCAGCCGATTTAATTCACCCCTCCACTTT.

This clonotype was observed at least ten times. This chain links TRBV6-2 or TRBV6-3 with TRBJ2-7; no clear D. The CDR3 covers 11 residues. Trimming stripped 6 bases from V and 12 bases from J, with 15 bases between. Germline V gives CDR1 MNHEY, CDR2 SVGEGT. The CDR3 here is CASSPRMWLYF. CDR3 DNA sequence: TGTGCCAGCAGCCCCCGGATGTGGCTGTACTTC.

J is TRBJ2-6 and V is TRBV11-1; TRBD1 agrees at 7 bases. The J segment lost 0 bases and the V segment lost 2 bases, leaving 7 bases of the junction unmatched. The CDR3 has 18 residues. The V gene's germline CDR1 is SGHAT and CDR2 FQDESV (reference sequence). For the CDR3, the DNA is TGTGCCAGCAGCTTATTAGGGGGCCCGAGCTCTGGGGCCAACGTCCTGACTTTC. It codes for CASSLLGGPSSGANVLTF.

This clonotype has a handful of counts. The rearrangement uses TRBV10-3 and TRBJ1-1, with D uncertain. In germline, CDR1 is ENHRY, CDR2 SYGVKD. V was pared by 2 bases and J by 5 bases, with 15 bases between. The CDR3 sequence is 15 residues long. The CDR3 nucleotides are TGTGCCATCAGTGAGGGGCTTGGGGTGGGGACTGAAGCTTTCTTT. It yields the protein CAISEGLGVGTEAFF.

The CDR3 DNA sequence: TGTGCCAGCAGCCAAACGGGGGGCCAGCAGCCCCAGCATTTT. It translates to CASSQTGGQQPQHF. This chain uses TRBV3-1 with TRBJ1-5, with D possibly matching TRBD1 (6 bases). V lost 2 bases to trimming and J lost 7 bases, with 12 bases between them. The CDR3 is 14 amino acids. CDR1 and CDR2 from the germline V gene are LGHDT and YNNKEL (reference sequence).

The chain is built from TRBV7-9 and TRBJ2-3; weak D call: TRBD1 (5 bases). The CDR3 sequence is 14 residues long. The V end was cut by 4 bases, the J end by 0 bases, with 8 bases between. The germline V gene has CDR1 SEHNR and CDR2 FQNEAQ (reference sequence). CDR3 DNA: TGTGCCAGCAGCTGGGGCGTTAGCACAGATACGCAGTATTTT. Its protein is CASSWGVSTDTQYF.

This chain uses TRBV7-2 with TRBJ2-1; 7 positions match TRBD1. V lost 4 bases, J lost 0 bases, and 3 bases stayed unmatched. This CDR3 spans 15 amino acids. The germline V gene has CDR1 SGHTA and CDR2 FQGNSA. The CDR3, as DNA: TGTGCCAGCAGCTCACAGGGGATCTCCTACAATGAGCAGTTCTTC. Its protein product is CASSSQGISYNEQFF.

This sequence joins TRBV18 and TRBJ2-5; perhaps TRBD1 as D (6 bases). From germline, CDR1 is KGHSH and CDR2 LQKENI. Deletions cut 2 bases from V and 2 bases from J, with 15 bases between. This CDR3 has 16 amino acids. The CDR3, as DNA: TGTGCCAGCTCACCAATGGGGGCCGGGGTACAAGAGACCCAGTACTTC. Translating gives CASSPMGAGVQETQYF.

This chain links TRBV20-1 with TRBJ1-1; D gene ambiguous. This CDR3 is 12 amino acids long. Germline-derived CDR1 and CDR2 are DFQATT and SNEGSKA (reference sequence). V was clipped by 8 bases and J by 1 base, with 11 bases between them. The CDR3 DNA reads as TGCAGTACCTACCGGGGGAACACTGAAGCTTTCTTT. Protein sequence: CSTYRGNTEAFF.

This chain connects TRBV10-3 to TRBJ2-3; D gene uncertain. Germline V gene data show CDR1 as ENHRY and CDR2 as SYGVKD. The CDR3 covers 15 residues. V lost 5 bases and J 2 bases, leaving 14 bases between the germline ends. For the CDR3, the DNA is TGTGCCATCAGTTCTCGAAGACAAAACACAGATACGCAGTATTTT. Amino acid sequence: CAISSRRQNTDTQYF.

This clonotype was seen a few times. This chain joins TRBV29-1 and TRBJ1-5; D not certain. This CDR3 is 13 amino acids long. Germline V gene data show CDR1 as SQVTM and CDR2 as ANQGSEA. The V end lost 4 bases, the J end lost 1 base, and 8 bases lay between the germline ends. The CDR3 sequence is CSVGGYSNQPQHF. The CDR3 DNA sequence: TGCAGCGTTGGAGGGTACAGCAATCAGCCCCAGCATTTT.

This clonotype was seen only a few times. The chain links TRBV4-1 to TRBJ1-2; no clear D gene. The germline CDR1 and CDR2 sequences are MGHRA and YSYEKL. The CDR3 loop spans 15 amino acids. With 1 base removed from V and 7 bases from J, the gap between germline ends came to 16 bases. The CDR3 DNA follows: TGCGCCAGCAGCCAAGTGTTGGAGGGAGCGGGTGGCTACACCTTC. This sequence encodes CASSQVLEGAGGYTF.

This clonotype occurred many times. The chain employs TRBV6-5 and TRBJ2-1; D may be TRBD1 or TRBD2 (6 bases each). Between the trimmed V and J ends, which lost 6 bases and 3 bases, there was a span of 12 bases. The CDR3 runs to 14 residues. Germline CDR1 reads MNHEY; CDR2 reads SVGAGI. The CDR3 bases are TGTGCCAGCAGAACCGGGGGCTTCTACAATGAGCAGTTCTTC. Amino acids: CASRTGGFYNEQFF.

This clonotype was seen only a few times. The junction and the germline gene differ at one end; a read error may be behind it. The rearrangement uses TRBV2 and TRBJ2-3; D gene unclear. This CDR3 contains 12 residues. The germline gives CDR1 SNHLY, CDR2 FYNNEI. The CDR3 DNA reads as TGTGCCAGCAGTAAAGCATCAGATACGCAGTATTTT. Encoded protein: CASSKASDTQYF.

This clonotype appeared once. The chain links TRBV3-1 to TRBJ2-1, with 9 bases identical to TRBD2. CDR1 is LGHDT, CDR2 YNNKEL, per germline (reference sequence). After removal of 0 bases from V and 5 bases from J, the junction contained 5 bases not matched to a gene. The CDR3 totals 16 residues. The CDR3 sequence: CASSQELRGRDNEQFF. In DNA, the CDR3 is TGTGCCAGCAGCCAAGAACTTCGCGGGAGGGACAATGAGCAGTTCTTC.

This clonotype has only a few counts. The chain links TRBV3-1 to TRBJ2-5; D unclear. CDR3 size: 14 residues. With 0 bases removed from V and 4 bases from J, the gap between germline ends came to 9 bases. Germline loops: CDR1 LGHDT, CDR2 YNNKEL (reference sequence). CDR3 sequence (DNA): TGTGCCAGCAGCCAAGATTTGGTTGGAGAGACCCAGTACTTC. It yields the protein CASSQDLVGETQYF.

The DNA of the CDR3 is TGCAGTGCTAAAACAGCGCGCAGGGCCAGCTCCTACGAGCAGTACTTC. Its protein product is CSAKTARRASSYEQYF. The V gene is TRBV20-1, the J gene TRBJ2-7; weak D call: TRBD1 (5 bases). The CDR3 spans 16 residues. Germline V gene data show CDR1 as DFQATT and CDR2 as SNEGSKA (reference sequence). V lost 4 bases, J lost 0 bases, and 19 bases lay in between.

This clonotype was counted at least ten times. The rearrangement uses TRBV4-2 and TRBJ1-3; D uncertain. V gave up 0 bases and J gave up 3 bases, with 3 bases separating them. This CDR3 spans 13 amino acids. Germline loops: CDR1 LGHNA, CDR2 YNFKEQ. DNA for the CDR3: TGTGCCAGCAGCCAAGATCTTGGAAACACCATATATTTT. The encoded protein is CASSQDLGNTIYF.